This TCR beta chain appears in the sequencing data of a study of identical twins' blood T cells (dated by TCRdb to the early 2010s). Concerning the study at large: Around 52 million Illumina reads were obtained across around 12 libraries, of which six were alpha-chain libraries and six were beta-chain libraries. To assess how genetics influences repertoire formation, the study used next-generation sequencing to compare the TCR alpha and beta chain repertoires of three pairs of monozygous twins.

V is reduced by 3 bases and J by 4 bases, leaving a spacing of 12 bases between them. CDR1 and CDR2 (MDHEN, SYDVKM) derive from the germline V gene. From cysteine to phenylalanine, the CDR3 is 14 amino acids long. Only the CDR3 part of the read is kept: 42 bases, read in frame from the first base. The library was produced with 5' RACE. Sequencer: Illumina Genome Analyzer IIx. RNA-based TCR cDNA libraries were prepared by a previously described protocol with several modifications. To prevent cross-contamination, sample-specific barcodes were introduced on both ends of each TCR cDNA library during cDNA synthesis and amplification. In the original analysis: Each library contained 2.2 to 3.6 million CDR3-containing reads, and somewhere between about 100,000 and nearly 550,000 clonotypes were identified for each individual. Reads with improper barcode index combinations were discarded, after which clonesets were built for each library with the MiTCR software. While assembling CDR3 clonotypes, MiTCR filtered or rescued low-quality reads and corrected PCR and sequencing errors. Artificial out-of-frame clonotypes were mapped to in-frame sequences, with one indel allowed in the CDR3, and then removed. V and J gene usage similarity between donors was measured as Jensen-Shannon divergence divided by mean entropy. In-frame beta chains were kept once TCRdb had trimmed the public reads at Q25 with fastp and called clones with MiXCR. Rows merge per CDR3 protein into single entries with the most common DNA and genes. The V and J calls reflect TCRdb's pipeline rather than the authors' work. This sample comprises about 370,000 distinct CDR3 sequences, approximately 30% of them detected only once. The top ten constitute about 6.1% of the sample.

This clonotype has a count of ten or more. It has no known antigen specificity. No base quality information exists; no much larger clone differs at one position. The donors were six healthy women who made up three monozygous twin pairs. All three twin pairs had been reared together and were thought likely to have met the same infectious agents and vaccines. RNA was isolated from peripheral blood mononuclear cells and used to prepare TCR cDNA libraries. Overall study outcomes, separate from this receptor: The count of CDR3 clonotypes shared by two donors depended mainly on the product of the two donors' cloneset sizes, and twins did not clearly depart from this trend. Among the most abundant TCRbeta clonotypes, more CDR3 sequences were shared by each donor with her twin than with unrelated donors. V gene usage, even among non-selected out-of-frame TCRbeta clonotypes, was reported to be markedly more similar within twin pairs than between unrelated donors. Because the twins were reared together, environmental influences could not be excluded as an explanation for twin similarity. Independent studies were stated to be required to validate the proposed role of the TCRalpha J segment in MHC recognition during thymic selection.

The TCR originated in a woman between 18 and 55 years old in good health. Specimen: PBMCs. The rearrangement combines TRBV28 with TRBJ1-2, with TRBD1 tentatively as D gene (5 bases match). The DNA is as follows: TGTGCCAGCAGTTTTTTCGGAAGGGGCTATGGCTACACCTTC. Translated, this gives CASSFFGRGYGYTF.